The rows below give T cell receptor beta chains drawn from one sample of a study of blood T cell repertoires in COVID-19. Assay: immunoSEQ multiplex PCR; the TCRdb copy retains only in-frame clones and omits some. Here the sample spans about 87,000 clones, approximately 80% being singletons. Material: peripheral blood. The receptors come from a woman between 65 and 79 years old with acute or convalescent COVID-19. Each CDR3 is given with its conserved first and last residue.

v_call cdr3_aa
TRBV6-5 CASVRTGGDQPQHF
TRBV6-6 CASSLPGGGLYGYTF
TRBV5-1 CASSPQGEFDTF
TRBV7-8 CASSPGQAETQYF
TRBV5-1 CASSLALAGFQETQYF
TRBV11-2 CASKTGLNTEAFF
TRBV27 CASSPGVYEQYF
TRBV7-3 CASSTTGLRTEAFF
TRBV18 CASSPSTGFYEQYF
TRBV4-1 CASSQTGWNTEAFF
TRBV9 CATYGLAGHEQFF
TRBV3-1/TRBV3-2 CASSPGTGLGETQYF
TRBV6-6 CASSLQGAYEQYF
TRBV12-5 CASGLGTIGSYEQYF
TRBV4-1 CASSHLTGTNEKLFF
TRBV3-1/TRBV3-2 CASSPRWGQGYTF
TRBV5-1 CASSTGDTDSGNTIYF
TRBV9 CASSVDRASYEQYF
TRBV5-5 CASSLAGYRGTEAFF
TRBV3-1/TRBV3-2 CASSHLENTEAFF
TRBV20-1 CSASLPGQGLGYTF
TRBV6-2/TRBV6-3 CASSYEGRGEAFF
TRBV18 CASSQSGTANYGYTF
TRBV7-2 CASSLAWEETFF
TRBV2 CASSRTGEDIQYF
TRBV12-3/TRBV12-4 CASRPRDTEAFF
TRBV7-2 CASSTDTYNEQFF
TRBV9 CASSFLGASGNTIYF
TRBV3-1/TRBV3-2 CASSQALAGGRSEQFF
TRBV18 CASSPLTGEVNTEAFF
TRBV5-1 CASSLMASGVTDTQYF
TRBV2 CASRGGANEKLFF
TRBV30 CAWSGGQGGFGNTIYF
TRBV2 CASSGPGLATDTQYF
TRBV5-1 CASSLGQFSGNTIYF
TRBV27 CASSAPGQGHYGYTF
TRBV19 CASHEVTGDGYTF
TRBV18 CASSPGTAANSPLHF
TRBV6-5 CASSHEDYTEAFF
TRBV7-9 CASSSGRGYGYTF
TRBV12-3/TRBV12-4 CASRRDDTEAFF